A single T cell receptor (beta chain) is shown here with its context. The source of the sample is a study of Ad26.COV2.S vaccination and SARS-CoV-2 variants. Described treatment: 19 received Ad26.COV2.S at low or high dose, single or two shots; about 5 received placebo; per-sample allocation not given. Sample collection was performed on day 63 after the first vaccine or placebo injection. The V and J ends lost 6 bases and 0 bases respectively, with 9 bases between them. Per the germline V gene, CDR1 is LNHDA and CDR2 is SQIVND (reference sequence). This CDR3 comprises 13 residues. Generated by immunoSEQ multiplex PCR, the TCRdb table keeps only in-frame clones and is missing some. The repertoire consists of about 350,000 clones, with 75% to 90% occurring once and the leading ten covering roughly a tenth.

This chain connects TRBV19 to TRBJ2-7; weak D call: TRBD2 (6 bases). Sequences were derived from peripheral blood, sampled in a trial of Ad26.COV2.S vaccine versus placebo. The sequence derives from a person aged 18-60 years who received the Ad26.COV2.S COVID-19 vaccine or a placebo. CDR3 loop: CASREGGSYEQYF. CDR3 bases: TGTGCCAGTAGGGAGGGTGGCTCCTACGAGCAGTACTTC.